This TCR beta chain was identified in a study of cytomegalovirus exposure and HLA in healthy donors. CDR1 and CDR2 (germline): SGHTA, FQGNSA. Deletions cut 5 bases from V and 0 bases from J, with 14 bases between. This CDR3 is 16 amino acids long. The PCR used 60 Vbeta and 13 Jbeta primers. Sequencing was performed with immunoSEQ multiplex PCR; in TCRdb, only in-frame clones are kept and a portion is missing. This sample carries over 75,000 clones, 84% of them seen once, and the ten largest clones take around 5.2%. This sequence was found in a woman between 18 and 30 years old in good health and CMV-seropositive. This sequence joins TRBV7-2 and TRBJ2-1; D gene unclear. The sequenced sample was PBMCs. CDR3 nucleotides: TGTGCCAGCAGCATCTTGACCCGGAGCTCCTACAATGAGCAGTTCTTC. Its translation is CASSILTRSSYNEQFF.